Sequencing of this T cell receptor beta chain was carried out in a study of T cell responses to AZD1222 COVID-19 vaccine. The data were produced by immunoSEQ multiplex PCR, yet TCRdb's version contains in-frame clones alone and is incomplete. This table holds tens of thousands of clones, roughly 90% found once. Both about-4-week and about-12-week second-dose recipients were combined. Findings and limits, study-wide: Baseline serostatus was positive in only six AZD1222 recipients. Receipt of two AZD1222 doses was followed by a rise in Spike-specific TCR breadth and depth. Spike-wide coverage was observed for vaccine-associated CD4 TCRs, with dominant responses at 160-218 and 743-854.

Regarding this clone: The antigen is not known.

The V gene's germline CDR1 is SGHRS and CDR2 YFSETQ. V was cut by 4 bases and J by 8 bases, with 13 bases left in between. CDR3 length: 13 residues. V gene TRBV5-1 combines with J gene TRBJ2-1; possible D gene TRBD1, 5 bases. The sequences come from peripheral blood, collected 28 days after the second AZD1222 dose. This receptor was identified in an adult who received the AZD1222 COVID-19 vaccine. CDR3 sequence (DNA): TGCGCCAGCAGCCTACAGGACGTCCATGAGCAGTTCTTC. Translation gives CASSLQDVHEQFF.